This TCR beta chain was obtained from a study of cytomegalovirus exposure and HLA in healthy donors. Both 60 Vbeta primers and 13 Jbeta primers went into the PCR. Here immunoSEQ multiplex PCR was the method, and the copy in TCRdb shows in-frame clones only, minus some. The table shows about 89,000 clones, with about 85% occurring only once. The CDR3 runs 14 residues. Germline V gene sequence: CDR1 SEHNR, CDR2 FQNEAQ (reference sequence). V lost 2 bases to trimming and J lost 8 bases; unmatched junction nucleotides: 7. This chain uses TRBV7-9 with TRBJ1-2; 8 bases align to TRBD1. The sequence was obtained from a female donor in good health and CMV-seropositive. The specimen was PBMCs. Here the CDR3 reads CASSLSGQGGGYTF. The CDR3 region has the DNA TGTGCCAGCAGCTTATCAGGACAGGGTGGAGGCTACACCTTC.